What follows are 32 T cell receptor beta chains derived from one specimen sequenced in a study of shared clonotypes between healthy human individuals. Measured with immunoSEQ multiplex PCR; TCRdb has only the in-frame clones, and not every one. This table holds fewer than 600,000 clones, 60% to 80% found once. The specimen sequenced was PBMCs. These receptors were collected from a woman between 40 and 55 years old in good health. Some clones in this sample may be carry-over from other donors' samples.

The chain carries TRBV30 and TRBJ2-5; no definite D call. Germline V CDR1 and CDR2: GTSNPN, SVGIG (reference sequence). This CDR3 contains 12 residues. The V and J ends lost 3 bases and 5 bases respectively, with 10 bases between them. CDR3 sequence: CAWRPQDETQYF. The CDR3 DNA follows: TGTGCCTGGAGACCCCAAGATGAGACCCAGTACTTC.

The genes are TRBV18 and TRBJ1-3; D is unresolved. V shed 1 base and J shed 0 bases, with 10 bases lying between them. The CDR3 sequence is 16 residues long. CDR1 and CDR2 from the germline V gene are KGHSH and LQKENI. For the CDR3, the DNA is TGTGCCAGCTCACCACAGGGCGCTAACTCTGGAAACACCATATATTTT. It is translated as CASSPQGANSGNTIYF.

The chain joins TRBV27 to TRBJ2-1, with 7 positions matching TRBD2. This CDR3 region has 16 residues. The germline V gene encodes CDR1 MNHEY and CDR2 SMNVEV (reference sequence). V trimming: 1 base; J trimming: 4 bases; junction bases outside the gene matches: 7. The CDR3 nucleotides read TGTGCCAGCAGTTTATTTCGGCGGGAGAGGTACAATGAGCAGTTCTTC. Residues: CASSLFRRERYNEQFF.

The chain combines TRBV19 with TRBJ2-7; TRBD2 aligns across 9 bases. Trimming removed 5 bases from V and 6 bases from J; junction bases left unmatched: 20. In germline, CDR1 is LNHDA, CDR2 SQIVND (reference sequence). The CDR3 loop spans 18 amino acids. CDR3 in amino acids: CASSPRSGGSRKDIEQYF. CDR3 sequence (DNA): TGTGCCAGTAGTCCCAGGAGCGGGGGGTCGCGTAAGGATATCGAGCAGTACTTC.

This clone was picked up many times. The rearrangement links TRBV7-2 to TRBJ1-5, with D perhaps matching TRBD1 (6 bases). Germline values: CDR1 SGHTA, CDR2 FQGNSA. CDR3 length: 14 residues. Trimming shortened V by 5 bases and J by 8 bases, and 16 bases separated the two germline ends. This chain's CDR3 is CASSPRTVREPQHF. Written as DNA, the CDR3 is TGTGCCAGCAGCCCAAGGACAGTCCGGGAGCCCCAGCATTTT.

The chain combines TRBV29-1 with TRBJ2-3; 12 nucleotides line up with TRBD2. This CDR3 is built from 14 residues. The germline V gene has CDR1 SQVTM and CDR2 ANQGSEA. Trimming cost V 4 bases and J 8 bases; bases outside gene matches: 7. In nucleotides, the CDR3 is TGCAGCGTTGGATTCTCTAGCGGGAGGGGTACGCAGTATTTT. This sequence encodes CSVGFSSGRGTQYF.

V gene TRBV30 combines with J gene TRBJ2-1, with D perhaps matching TRBD2 (5 bases). The CDR3 loop spans 15 amino acids. Per germline, CDR1 GTSNPN and CDR2 SVGIG (reference sequence). Trimming shortened V by 2 bases and J by 2 bases, and 13 bases separated the two germline ends. The CDR3 loop reads CAWSRESGTYNEQFF. In DNA form, the CDR3 reads TGTGCCTGGAGTAGGGAGTCAGGTACCTACAATGAGCAGTTCTTC.

Notes on this clone: With a much larger clone just one base away, this may be a read error. Distinct nucleotide sequences in the sample also encode this CDR3. The rearrangement links TRBV5-6 to TRBJ2-7; 7 bases are a match to TRBD2. The germline V gene encodes CDR1 SGHDT and CDR2 YYEEEE. The CDR3 consists of 13 residues. CDR3 DNA sequence: TGTGCCAGCAGCTTGTATATGGCGGGGGAGCAGTACTTT. Amino acid sequence: CASSLYMAGEQYF. The variable domain in full, with the rest retrieved from reference TRBV5-6 and TRBJ2-7, is DAGVTQSPTHLIKTRGQQVTLRCSPKSGHDTVSWYQQALGQGPQFIFQYYEEEERQRGNFPDRFSGHQFPNYSSELNVNALLLGDSALYLCASSLYMAGEQYFGPGTRLTVT.

The gene calls are TRBV9 and TRBJ1-2; tentative D call: TRBD1 (6 bases). Trimming pared 0 bases from V and 1 base from J, leaving 10 bases between. Looked up from germline, CDR1 is SGDLS and CDR2 is YYNGEE. The CDR3 has 15 amino acids. CDR3 coding DNA: TGTGCCAGCAGCGTAGCAGGGGATATTAACTATGGCTACACCTTC. Translating it yields CASSVAGDINYGYTF.

This sequence joins TRBV29-1 and TRBJ2-5; the D gene is possibly TRBD2 (6 bases). The germline CDR1 and CDR2 sequences are SQVTM and ANQGSEA. V lost 6 bases, J lost 3 bases, and 17 bases lay in between. This CDR3 has 14 amino acids. This CDR3 is CSVVGGSNKETQYF. The CDR3 DNA is TGCAGCGTGGTAGGAGGGAGCAATAAAGAGACCCAGTACTTC.

The chain couples TRBV7-8 to TRBJ2-7; 7 nucleotides line up with TRBD2. The CDR3 is made up of 14 amino acids. Germline lookup yields CDR1 SGHVS and CDR2 FQNEAQ. The V and J ends lost 5 bases and 5 bases, in that order; junction bases with no gene match: 9. In DNA, the CDR3 is TGTGCCAGCAGCCACGAGCGGGGTGTAAACGAGCAGTACTTC. Protein sequence: CASSHERGVNEQYF.

V is TRBV19 and J is TRBJ1-5; unclear D gene. V was clipped by 3 bases and J by 11 bases, with 11 bases between them. This CDR3 is built from 12 residues. The germline V gene has CDR1 LNHDA and CDR2 SQIVND (reference sequence). Written as DNA, the CDR3 is TGTGCCAGTAGTATTATCGGGAAGTCCCAGCATTTT. This codes for CASSIIGKSQHF.

This clone has more than one count but fewer than ten. The chain links TRBV5-5 to TRBJ1-5; 12 positions agree with TRBD1. Losses at the gene ends were 7 bases for V and 3 bases for J; bases not matched to a gene: 2. This CDR3 is built from 14 residues. Germline CDR1 SGHKS, CDR2 YYEKEE (reference sequence). The CDR3 DNA follows: TGTGCCAGCGGGACAGGGGGCCTCAATCAGCCCCAGCATTTT. It translates to CASGTGGLNQPQHF.

This clone was recorded once. The V call is TRBV7-6, the J call TRBJ2-1, with TRBD2 matching over 11 bases. J was trimmed by 2 bases and V by 4 bases; bases with no gene match: 1. The CDR3 runs to 15 residues. The germline CDR1 and CDR2 sequences are SGHVS and FNYEAQ. As DNA, the CDR3 is TGTGCCAGCAGCTCGACTAGCGGGACCTACAATGAGCAGTTCTTC. Protein product: CASSSTSGTYNEQFF.

The gene calls are TRBV18 and TRBJ2-1; D possibly corresponds to TRBD2 (5 bases). The CDR3 totals 15 residues. Germline-derived CDR1 and CDR2 are KGHSH and LQKENI. V was cut by 1 base and J by 5 bases, with 12 bases left in between. The CDR3 nucleotides read TGTGCCAGCTCACCACGGTCCGACGGGGACAATGAGCAGTTCTTC. Translation: CASSPRSDGDNEQFF.

The chain joins TRBV14 to TRBJ2-5, with 11 bases lining up with TRBD2. From germline, CDR1 is SGHDN and CDR2 FVKESK. The CDR3 is made up of 15 amino acids. The junction had 12 bases not matched to a gene; V was cut back by 4 bases and J by 11 bases. The CDR3: CASSPILAGVGEQYF. CDR3 bases: TGTGCCAGCAGCCCAATACTAGCGGGAGTGGGAGAGCAGTACTTC. Full variable domain (missing parts from reference TRBV14 and TRBJ2-5): EAGVTQFPSHSVIEKGQTVTLRCDPISGHDNLYWYRRVMGKEIKFLLHFVKESKQDESGMPNNRFLAERTGGTYSTLKVQPAELEDSGVYFCASSPILAGVGEQYFGPGTRLLVL.

The rearrangement uses TRBV6-1 and TRBJ1-1; D gene unclear. Trimming removed 6 bases from V and 4 bases from J, with 12 bases in between. The CDR3 loop spans 13 amino acids. In germline, CDR1 is MNHNS, CDR2 SASEGT. In DNA form, the CDR3 reads TGTGCCAGCAGAGGTAAGGGATTCACTGAAGCTTTCTTT. Translated, it gives CASRGKGFTEAFF.

This clone turned up a few times. The V call is TRBV7-9, the J call TRBJ2-1; TRBD2 matches 9 bases. With 5 bases clipped from V and 5 bases from J, the junction kept 4 bases outside the gene matches. Germline assignment: CDR1 SEHNR and CDR2 FQNEAQ (reference sequence). The CDR3 length is 14 residues. CDR3 nucleotides: TGTGCCAGCAGCATGGGACTAGCCGACAATGAGCAGTTCTTC. It yields the protein CASSMGLADNEQFF.

This clone was observed once. The chain uses TRBV15 and TRBJ2-3, with a tentative D call TRBD2 (7 bases). This CDR3 is 16 amino acids long. The V gene lost 1 base and the J gene lost 5 bases, with 16 bases spanning the gap. Germline V CDR1 and CDR2: LNHNV, YYDKDF (reference sequence). The DNA for the CDR3 is TGTGCCACCAGCAGAGTAGGGGGACTACCACAAGATACGCAGTATTTT. Translating gives CATSRVGGLPQDTQYF.

This clone was picked up many times. This sequence joins TRBV6-1 and TRBJ1-5; D gene uncertain. Germline V CDR1 and CDR2: MNHNS, SASEGT. Trimming left V 0 bases short and J 3 bases short, with 9 bases between. The CDR3 extends over 15 amino acids. The CDR3 nucleotides are TGTGCCAGCAGTGAAGCGCGGTACTTCAATCAGCCCCAGCATTTT. Its translation is CASSEARYFNQPQHF.

The J gene is TRBJ2-3, the V gene TRBV5-4, with TRBD1 as a possible D gene (5 bases). CDR3 size: 16 residues. The germline V gene encodes CDR1 SGHNT and CDR2 YYREEE (reference sequence). The ends were cut back, 6 bases at V and 0 bases at J, with 17 bases in the middle. The CDR3 DNA sequence: TGTGCCAGCACCTCATCCAAGAAGGGGAGCACAGATACGCAGTATTTT. Residues: CASTSSKKGSTDTQYF. The full variable domain, with the rest looked up from reference TRBV5-4 and TRBJ2-3, is ETGVTQSPTHLIKTRGQQVTLRCSSQSGHNTVSWYQQALGQGPQFIFQYYREEENGRGNFPPRFSGLQFPNYSSELNVNALELDDSALYLCASTSSKKGSTDTQYFGPGTRLTVL.

The chain is built from TRBV6-1 and TRBJ2-5; possible D gene TRBD2, 5 bases. This CDR3 comprises 13 residues. Trimming took 7 bases from V and 2 from J, leaving 11 bases between them. Germline V gives CDR1 MNHNS, CDR2 SASEGT. The CDR3 bases are TGTGCCAGCATGCGGGCCGATCAAGAGACCCAGTACTTC. This codes for CASMRADQETQYF.

The rearrangement links TRBV7-2 to TRBJ1-5; the D gene is possibly TRBD1 (6 bases). Per the germline V gene, CDR1 is SGHTA and CDR2 is FQGNSA. The CDR3 spans 13 residues. V lost 5 bases and J 7 bases, leaving 12 bases between the germline ends. Here the CDR3 reads CASSARGPQPQHF. The CDR3 DNA follows: TGTGCCAGCAGCGCCAGGGGCCCCCAGCCCCAGCATTTT.

In its sample, this clone was seen a few times. The chain joins TRBV27 to TRBJ1-5; tentative D call: TRBD1 (5 bases). This CDR3 has 14 residues. Germline CDR1 reads MNHEY; CDR2 reads SMNVEV (reference sequence). V lost 6 bases and J lost 3, with 12 bases in between. The CDR3 sequence: CASRDTGFNQPQHF. The CDR3 DNA follows: TGTGCCAGCAGGGACACAGGATTCAATCAGCCCCAGCATTTT.

The chain combines TRBV19 with TRBJ1-1; the D gene is possibly TRBD1 (5 bases). Trimming removed 3 bases at V and 1 base at J, with 9 bases between. The CDR3 runs to 14 residues. CDR1 and CDR2 (germline): LNHDA, SQIVND (reference sequence). The CDR3 bases are TGTGCCAGTAGTATTCCCGGGGCGAACACTGAAGCTTTCTTT. Translation: CASSIPGANTEAFF.

This clone appeared many times. The V call is TRBV5-1, the J call TRBJ2-3, with no clear D. CDR3 length: 14 amino acids. V lost 2 bases and J lost 2, with 9 bases in between. The germline CDR1 and CDR2 sequences are SGHRS and YFSETQ. CDR3 protein: CASSFNSYTDTQYF. The DNA of the CDR3 is TGCGCCAGCAGCTTTAACAGCTACACAGATACGCAGTATTTT.

V gene TRBV4-2 combines with J gene TRBJ2-7; D remains unclear. Per the germline V gene, CDR1 is LGHNA and CDR2 is YNFKEQ. The CDR3 totals 13 residues. V was shortened by 1 base and J by 2 bases, with 6 bases between the two germline ends. CDR3 sequence reads: CASSQGQPYEQYF. CDR3 DNA: TGTGCCAGCAGCCAAGGGCAGCCCTACGAGCAGTACTTC.

The CDR3 protein is CAIRITRDRDYGYTF. The DNA of the CDR3 is TGTGCCATCAGAATAACCCGGGACAGGGACTATGGCTACACCTTC. The chain couples TRBV10-3 to TRBJ1-2, with 9 bases matching TRBD1. This CDR3 comprises 15 residues. Germline V gene lookup returns CDR1 ENHRY and CDR2 SYGVKD. Unmatched junction bases numbered 8, after V lost 6 bases and J lost 3 bases.

The table lists this clone with a few counts. The rearrangement links TRBV10-3 to TRBJ1-2, with a weak D call TRBD1 (6 bases). The CDR3 totals 15 residues. The germline V and J ends were trimmed by 0 bases and 2 bases, with 10 bases remaining between them. The germline V gene encodes CDR1 ENHRY and CDR2 SYGVKD. CDR3 DNA sequence: TGTGCCATCAGTGAGTCAAGACAGGACAACTATGGCTACACCTTC. Its protein is CAISESRQDNYGYTF.

The chain employs TRBV7-8 and TRBJ2-7; D is possibly TRBD1 or TRBD2 (5 bases each). Germline CDR1 SGHVS, CDR2 FQNEAQ. V was cut by 5 bases and J by 1 base, with 15 bases left in between. This CDR3 comprises 15 residues. The CDR3 loop is CASSPSRDHSYEQYF. CDR3 bases: TGTGCCAGCAGCCCGTCCCGGGACCATTCCTACGAGCAGTACTTC.

In the case of this clone: A read error is likely here: a far larger clone is one base away. The rearrangement links TRBV5-1 to TRBJ2-1, with D unresolved. The CDR3 covers 12 residues. Germline V lookup: CDR1 SGHRS, CDR2 YFSETQ. CDR3 nucleotide sequence: TGCGCCAGCAGCTTGAGCCGCAATGGGCAGTTCTTC. Encoded protein: CASSLSRNGQFF.

Concerning this clone: It differs at one base from a far larger clone, so likely a read error. This chain links TRBV9 with TRBJ1-5; 8 bases map to TRBD1. The ends lost 7 bases at V and 6 bases at J; junction bases unmatched: 6. Germline loops: CDR1 SGDLS, CDR2 YYNGEE. The CDR3 is 13 residues long. CDR3 DNA sequence: TGTGCCAGCGGCGACACAGGGGGTCAGCCCCAGCATTTT. This gives the protein CASGDTGGQPQHF.